This T cell receptor (beta chain) was observed in a study of T cells expressing NK-cell markers. As for the study in general: Underlying the TCR beta repertoires were sorted CD3+CD56+NKG2C+, CD3+CD56+NKG2C- and CD3+CD56-NKG2C+ T cells. Study-wide results and caveats: It was still unclear whether expanded NKG2C+ T cell clones were HCMV specific. These clonotypes also led the CD3+CD56-NKG2C+ fraction in several donors.

In germline, CDR1 is ENHRY, CDR2 SYGVKD. The CDR3 totals 15 residues. The authors made TCR beta cDNA libraries by 5'RACE template switching. This switching added a universal primer site and UMIs. Reanalyzing the 5' RACE reads, TCRdb keeps one entry per CDR3 protein, without DNA. The listing contains some 600,000 distinct CDR3 sequences. For this clonotype: The antigen remains unidentified.

The source is a young man in good health. V usage is TRBV10-3 and J usage is TRBJ1-1; the D call from TCRdb, TRBD1, cannot be confirmed without DNA. Sequenced: blood T cells: a sorted CD56 or NKG2C T cell subset, CD4+ or CD8+ T cells, or bulk PBMC T cells (not recorded which). The CDR3 spells CASREKGRGNTEAFF.